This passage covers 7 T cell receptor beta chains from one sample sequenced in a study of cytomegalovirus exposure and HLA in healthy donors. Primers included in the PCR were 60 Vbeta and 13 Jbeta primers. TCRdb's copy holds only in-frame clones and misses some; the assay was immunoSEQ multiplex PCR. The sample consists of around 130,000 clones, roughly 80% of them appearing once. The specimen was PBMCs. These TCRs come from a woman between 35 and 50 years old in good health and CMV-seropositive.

CDR3 region: CASRLSPGHQNTEAFF. The CDR3 region has the DNA TGTGCCAGCAGACTCTCCCCGGGACACCAGAACACTGAAGCTTTCTTT. The rearrangement uses TRBV27 and TRBJ1-1; possible D gene TRBD1, 6 bases. Looked up from germline, CDR1 is MNHEY and CDR2 is SMNVEV (reference sequence). With 6 bases removed from V and 1 base from J, the gap between germline ends came to 18 bases. CDR3 length: 16 amino acids.

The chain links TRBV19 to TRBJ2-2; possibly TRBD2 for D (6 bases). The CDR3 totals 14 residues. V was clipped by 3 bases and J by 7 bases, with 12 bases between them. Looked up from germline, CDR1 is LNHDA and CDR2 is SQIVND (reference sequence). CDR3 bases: TGTGCCAGTAGTATGGAGGGAAGGGGCGGGGAGCTGTTTTTT. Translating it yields CASSMEGRGGELFF.

The CDR3 is CASSQGGAGNTIYF. The DNA for the CDR3 is TGCGCCAGCAGCCAAGGCGGAGCTGGAAACACCATATATTTT. V and J are TRBV4-3 and TRBJ1-3; D not certain. The CDR3 spans 14 residues. The germline gives CDR1 LGHNA, CDR2 YSLEER. Trimming cost V 1 base and J 2 bases, with 6 bases left between them.

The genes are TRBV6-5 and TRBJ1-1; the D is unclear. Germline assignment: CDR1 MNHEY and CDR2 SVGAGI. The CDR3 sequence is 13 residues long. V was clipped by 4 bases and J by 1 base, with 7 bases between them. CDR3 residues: CASSWAENTEAFF. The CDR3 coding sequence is TGTGCCAGCAGTTGGGCAGAGAACACTGAAGCTTTCTTT.

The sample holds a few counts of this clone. In nucleotides, the CDR3 is TGTGCCAGCAGCAGTGAGCCGAACACTGAAGCTTTCTTT. Its protein product is CASSSEPNTEAFF. J is TRBJ1-1 and V is TRBV21-1. TRBV21-1 represents a pseudogene. The length of the CDR3 is 13 residues.

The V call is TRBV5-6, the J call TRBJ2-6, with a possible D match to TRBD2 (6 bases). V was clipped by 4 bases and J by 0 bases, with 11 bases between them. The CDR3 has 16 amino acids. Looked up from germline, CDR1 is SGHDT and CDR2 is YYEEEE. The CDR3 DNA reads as TGTGCCAGCAGCACCATCGGGGGCTCTGGGGCCAACGTCCTGACTTTC. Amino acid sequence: CASSTIGGSGANVLTF.

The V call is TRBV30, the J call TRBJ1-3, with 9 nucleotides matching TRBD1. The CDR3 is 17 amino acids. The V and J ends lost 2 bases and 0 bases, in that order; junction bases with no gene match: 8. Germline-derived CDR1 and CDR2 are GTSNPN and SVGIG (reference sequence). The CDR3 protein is CAWSPVGTGLSGNTIYF. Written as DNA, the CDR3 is TGTGCCTGGAGTCCAGTTGGGACAGGGCTCTCTGGAAACACCATATATTTT.